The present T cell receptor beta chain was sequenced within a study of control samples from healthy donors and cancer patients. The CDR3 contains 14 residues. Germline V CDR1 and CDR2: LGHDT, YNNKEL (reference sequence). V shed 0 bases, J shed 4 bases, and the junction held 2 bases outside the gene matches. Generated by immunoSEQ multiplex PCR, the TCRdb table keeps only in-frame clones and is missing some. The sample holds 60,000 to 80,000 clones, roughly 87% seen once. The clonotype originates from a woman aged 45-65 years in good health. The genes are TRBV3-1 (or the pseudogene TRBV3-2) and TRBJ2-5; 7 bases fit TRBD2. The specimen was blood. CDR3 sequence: CASSQDRLAETQYF. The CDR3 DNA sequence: TGTGCCAGCAGCCAAGATCGACTAGCAGAGACCCAGTACTTC.